Listed below are T cell receptor beta chains from one sample, sequenced in a study of PD-1 blockade in classical Hodgkin lymphoma. Measured with immunoSEQ multiplex PCR; TCRdb has only the in-frame clones, and not every one. The repertoire holds about 12,000 clones, with approximately 80% as singletons. The sequences come from CD4+ T cells from blood, collected at baseline. Every receptor here comes from a human donor with classical Hodgkin lymphoma. The CDR3 runs from the conserved cysteine through the conserved F or W. The order of the fields is D gene, clone size, V gene, J gene, CDR3 protein, CDR3 DNA. The D gene is left open where the match is weak. For some rows the clone size is stated as once, few or many, or as a class when expanded; others skip it.

d_gene: TRBD1; abundance: .; v_gene: TRBV5-4; j_gene: TRBJ1-2; CDR3aa: CASSRDRGNDGYTF; CDR3nt: TGTGCCAGCAGCAGGGACAGGGGAAATGATGGCTACACCTTC
d_gene: .; abundance: .; v_gene: TRBV2; j_gene: TRBJ1-5; CDR3aa: CASSATGLNQPQHF; CDR3nt: TGTGCCAGCAGTGCAACAGGGCTCAATCAGCCCCAGCATTTT
d_gene: TRBD1; abundance: .; v_gene: TRBV10-3; j_gene: TRBJ2-3; CDR3aa: CAISEFSGTGGAGDTQYF; CDR3nt: TGTGCCATCAGTGAGTTTTCCGGGACAGGGGGCGCAGGAGATACGCAGTATTTT
d_gene: .; abundance: .; v_gene: TRBV19; j_gene: TRBJ2-7; CDR3aa: CASSIAQPGSLYEQYF; CDR3nt: TGTGCCAGTAGTATAGCCCAGCCGGGGTCCCTCTACGAGCAGTACTTC
d_gene: .; abundance: .; v_gene: TRBV11-2; j_gene: TRBJ1-1; CDR3aa: CASSLVVRNTEAFF; CDR3nt: TGTGCCAGCAGCTTAGTGGTCCGGAACACTGAAGCTTTCTTT
d_gene: .; abundance: once; v_gene: TRBV19; j_gene: TRBJ1-1; CDR3aa: CASSTPSTGLVTEAFF; CDR3nt: TGTGCCAGTAGTACCCCCTCTACAGGGTTGGTCACTGAAGCTTTCTTT
d_gene: TRBD1; abundance: .; v_gene: TRBV2; j_gene: TRBJ1-4; CDR3aa: CASSYPGTGNEKLFF; CDR3nt: TGTGCCAGCAGTTACCCCGGGACAGGAAATGAAAAACTGTTTTTT
d_gene: .; abundance: .; v_gene: TRBV12-5; j_gene: TRBJ2-5; CDR3aa: CASGLVLQGHQETQYF; CDR3nt: TGTGCTAGTGGTTTGGTACTACAGGGACACCAAGAGACCCAGTACTTC
d_gene: .; abundance: .; v_gene: TRBV30; j_gene: TRBJ1-2; CDR3aa: CAWNDGRDYGYTF; CDR3nt: TGTGCCTGGAACGACGGCAGAGATTATGGCTACACCTTC
d_gene: .; abundance: few; v_gene: TRBV29-1; j_gene: TRBJ1-6; CDR3aa: CSARGGSNSPLHF; CDR3nt: TGCAGCGCCCGGGGGGGTAGTAATTCACCCCTCCACTTT
d_gene: .; abundance: .; v_gene: TRBV4-2; j_gene: TRBJ1-4; CDR3aa: CASSQAIQGTNEKLFF; CDR3nt: TGTGCCAGCAGCCAAGCCATACAGGGAACTAATGAAAAACTGTTTTTT
d_gene: TRBD1; abundance: few; v_gene: TRBV2; j_gene: TRBJ1-6; CDR3aa: CASRLLDREAYSPLHF; CDR3nt: TGTGCCAGCAGGCTCTTAGACAGGGAAGCCTATTCACCCCTCCACTTT
d_gene: TRBD2; abundance: .; v_gene: TRBV19; j_gene: TRBJ2-7; CDR3aa: CASSIAGGRSYEQYF; CDR3nt: TGTGCCAGTAGTATAGCGGGGGGTCGCTCCTACGAGCAGTACTTC
d_gene: .; abundance: once; v_gene: TRBV7-9; j_gene: TRBJ1-1; CDR3aa: CASSLLGGVGEAFF; CDR3nt: TGTGCCAGCAGCTTATTAGGTGGGGTCGGTGAAGCTTTCTTT
d_gene: .; abundance: few; v_gene: TRBV7-6; j_gene: TRBJ1-1; CDR3aa: CASTLSWLNTEAFF; CDR3nt: TGTGCCAGCACCCTGAGCTGGTTGAACACTGAAGCTTTCTTT
d_gene: TRBD2; abundance: .; v_gene: TRBV7-9; j_gene: TRBJ2-7; CDR3aa: CASSARLAAEQYF; CDR3nt: TGTGCCAGCAGCGCAAGACTAGCAGCCGAGCAGTACTTC
d_gene: .; abundance: .; v_gene: TRBV2; j_gene: TRBJ2-5; CDR3aa: CASWGETQYF; CDR3nt: TGTGCCAGCTGGGGAGAGACCCAGTACTTC